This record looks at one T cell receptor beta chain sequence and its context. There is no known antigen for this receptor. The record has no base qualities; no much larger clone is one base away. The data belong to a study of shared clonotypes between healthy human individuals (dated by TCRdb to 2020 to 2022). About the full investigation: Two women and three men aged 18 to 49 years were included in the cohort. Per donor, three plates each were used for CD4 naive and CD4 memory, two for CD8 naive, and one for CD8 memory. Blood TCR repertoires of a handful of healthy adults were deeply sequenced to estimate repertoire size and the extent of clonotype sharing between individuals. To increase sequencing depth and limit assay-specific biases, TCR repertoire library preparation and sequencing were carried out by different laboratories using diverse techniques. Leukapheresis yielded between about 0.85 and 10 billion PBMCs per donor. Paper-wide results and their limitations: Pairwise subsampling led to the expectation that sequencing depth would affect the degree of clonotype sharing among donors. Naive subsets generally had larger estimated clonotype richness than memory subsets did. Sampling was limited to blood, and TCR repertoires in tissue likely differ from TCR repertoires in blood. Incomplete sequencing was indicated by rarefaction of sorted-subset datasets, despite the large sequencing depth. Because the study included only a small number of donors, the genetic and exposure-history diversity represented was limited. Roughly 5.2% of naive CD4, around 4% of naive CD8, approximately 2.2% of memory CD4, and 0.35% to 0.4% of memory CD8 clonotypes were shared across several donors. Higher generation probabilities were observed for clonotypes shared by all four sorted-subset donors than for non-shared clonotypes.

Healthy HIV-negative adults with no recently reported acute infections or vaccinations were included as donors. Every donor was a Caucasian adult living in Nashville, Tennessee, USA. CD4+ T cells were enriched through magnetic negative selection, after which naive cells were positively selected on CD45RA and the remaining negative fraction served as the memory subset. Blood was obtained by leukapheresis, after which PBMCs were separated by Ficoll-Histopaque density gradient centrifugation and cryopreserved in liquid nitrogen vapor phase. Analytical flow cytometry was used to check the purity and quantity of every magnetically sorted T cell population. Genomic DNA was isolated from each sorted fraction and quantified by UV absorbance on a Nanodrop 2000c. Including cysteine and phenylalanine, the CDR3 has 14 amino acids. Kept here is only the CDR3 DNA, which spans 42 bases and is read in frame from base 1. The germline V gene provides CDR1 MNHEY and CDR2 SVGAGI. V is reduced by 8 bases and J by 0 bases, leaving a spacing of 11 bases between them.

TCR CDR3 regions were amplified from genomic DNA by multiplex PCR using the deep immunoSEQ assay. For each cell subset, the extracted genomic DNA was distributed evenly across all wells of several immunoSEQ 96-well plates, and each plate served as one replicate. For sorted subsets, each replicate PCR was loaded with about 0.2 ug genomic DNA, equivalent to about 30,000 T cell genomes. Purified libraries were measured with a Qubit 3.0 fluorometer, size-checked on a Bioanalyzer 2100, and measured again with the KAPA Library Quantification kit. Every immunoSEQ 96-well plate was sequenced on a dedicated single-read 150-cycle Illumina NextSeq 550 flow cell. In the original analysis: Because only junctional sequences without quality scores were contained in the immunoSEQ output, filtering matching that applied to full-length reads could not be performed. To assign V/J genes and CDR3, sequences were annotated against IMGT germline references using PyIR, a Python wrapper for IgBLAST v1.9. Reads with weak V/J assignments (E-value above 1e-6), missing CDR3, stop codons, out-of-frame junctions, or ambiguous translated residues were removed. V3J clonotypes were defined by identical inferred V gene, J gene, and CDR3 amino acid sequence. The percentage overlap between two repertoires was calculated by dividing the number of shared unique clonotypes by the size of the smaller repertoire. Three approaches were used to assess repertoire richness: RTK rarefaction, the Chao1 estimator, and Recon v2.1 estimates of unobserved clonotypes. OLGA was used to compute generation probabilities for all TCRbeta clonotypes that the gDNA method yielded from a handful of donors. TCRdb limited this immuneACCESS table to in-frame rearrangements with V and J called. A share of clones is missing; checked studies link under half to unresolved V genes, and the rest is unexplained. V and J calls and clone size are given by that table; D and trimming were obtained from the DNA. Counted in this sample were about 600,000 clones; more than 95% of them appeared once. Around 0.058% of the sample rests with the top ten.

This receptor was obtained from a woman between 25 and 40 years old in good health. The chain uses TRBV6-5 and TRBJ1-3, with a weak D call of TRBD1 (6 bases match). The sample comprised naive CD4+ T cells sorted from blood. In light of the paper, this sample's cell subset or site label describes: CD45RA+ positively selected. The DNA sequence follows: TGTGCCAGCGGGAGGGGGTACTCTGGAAACACCATATATTTT. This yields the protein CASGRGYSGNTIYF.